This T cell receptor beta chain was sequenced during a study of OX40 agonist ivuxolimab in advanced cancers. Study-level results: Expanded peripheral T cells had an undetermined antigen specificity.

Profiled with immunoSEQ multiplex PCR; TCRdb holds only in-frame clones, not every one. The sample has tens of thousands of clones; 85% are singletons. Trimming removed 1 base from V and 2 bases from J, with 4 bases in between. CDR1 and CDR2 from the germline V gene are SGHNT and YYREEE (reference sequence). The CDR3 runs 12 residues. This clone occurred once. The antigen remains undetermined. The sequences come from CD4+ or CD8+ T cells sorted from blood, collected in a trial of the OX40 agonist ivuxolimab. The chain carries TRBV5-4 and TRBJ2-7; no clear D. The clonotype was recovered from an adult with an advanced solid tumor such as melanoma, head and neck, liver or kidney cancer. The chain's CDR3 is CASSLPAYEQYF. The DNA for the CDR3 is TGTGCCAGCAGCTTGCCCGCCTACGAGCAGTACTTC.